The text below deals with one T cell receptor (beta chain). A second roughly 6 to 12 cycle PCR used barcoded and J-beta primers. TCRdb passed the 5' RACE reads through MiXCR, listing each CDR3 protein once. The sample yields some 780,000 distinct CDR3 sequences, 56% seen once. The J segment lost 7 bases and the V segment lost 5 bases, leaving 7 bases of the junction unmatched. Per the germline V gene, CDR1 is SQVTM and CDR2 is ANQGSEA. This CDR3 is built from 14 residues. The record originates from a study of blood T cells in healthy people across ages. Sequencing input: blood. The clonotype originates from a man aged 40-49 years in good health. J is TRBJ2-1 and V is TRBV29-1; the match to TRBD2 covers 11 bases. The CDR3 sequence is CSVISLAGGNEQFF. The CDR3 DNA is TGCAGCGTTATATCGCTAGCGGGGGGAAATGAGCAGTTCTTC.